This paragraph reports one TCR beta chain. Across about two dozen US areas, participants ranged in age from 18 to 89 years. The V segment lost 8 bases and the J segment 4 bases; nucleotides outside the gene matches: 19. This CDR3 spans 17 amino acids. Germline V gene sequence: CDR1 LNHDA, CDR2 SQIVND (reference sequence). The sample comes from a study of blood T cell repertoires in COVID-19. Study-wide context: Spain, Italy and the United States supplied samples that represented acute and convalescent COVID-19.

Data came from immunoSEQ multiplex PCR; TCRdb stores just in-frame clones and leaves some out. The sample yields about 270,000 clones, 70% to 90% seen once. The source material was PBMCs or T cells enriched from blood (not recorded which). The sequence came from a woman aged 45-60 years with acute COVID-19. This chain connects TRBV19 to TRBJ2-7; 8 nucleotides match TRBD1. The DNA of the CDR3 is TGTGCCAGTTTGTATCGTTTCCGGACAGGGTCGTCATACGAGCAGTACTTC. Translation: CASLYRFRTGSSYEQYF.